This record looks at one TCR beta chain sequence and its context. This sample was included in a study of blood T cell repertoires in COVID-19. Overall study context: The samples span acute and convalescent COVID-19 from the United States, Italy and Spain.

In the original analysis: Nucleated cell counts were estimated from reference gene primer amplification. The method was immunoSEQ multiplex PCR; TCRdb's version includes in-frame clones alone and lacks a portion of them. For V, J and clone size, that table is used; D and trimming come from the DNA. The data show some 210,000 clones, 81% seen once. This study enrolled people aged roughly 18 to 100 from approximately 24 US geographic areas. Participants were placed into cohorts based on the clinical history they reported. The sample was PBMCs or T cells enriched from blood (not recorded which). This TCR came from a woman aged 50 to 60 with acute COVID-19.

CDR3 in amino acids: CASSQEWTENQPQHF. CDR3 sequence (DNA): TGTGCCAGCAGCCAAGAGTGGACAGAGAATCAGCCCCAGCATTTT. The gene calls are TRBV4-2 and TRBJ1-5, with a possible D match to TRBD1 (6 bases). Trimming stripped 0 bases from V and 4 bases from J, with 10 bases between. Germline V lookup: CDR1 LGHNA, CDR2 YNFKEQ. The CDR3 spans 15 residues.